This TCR beta chain was profiled in a study of T cells in Graves' hyperthyroidism and ophthalmopathy. Study findings and constraints: Separating ophthalmopathy from stable hyperthyroidism was achieved by a 13 V-J model.

Regions amplified from RNA transcripts were the TCR beta CDR3 regions. With the HTBI primer set, the TCR CDR3 went through a first round of RT-PCR. Each CDR3 protein is one row after TCRdb ran MiXCR on the multiplex PCR reads. The top ten clones hold roughly 60% of a sample with about 270,000 distinct CDR3 sequences, around 22% of them seen once. This clonotype came up a few times. Its antigen is unidentified. V was pared by 4 bases and J by 6 bases, with 11 bases between. The CDR3 loop spans 13 amino acids. Germline V gene data show CDR1 as MNHEY and CDR2 as SMNVEV (reference sequence). Individuals with ophthalmopathy presented a Clinical Activity Score of at least 3, a NOSPECS grade of at least 4 and a duration under 3 months.

The sequence was collected from a man aged 25-40 years with Graves' ophthalmopathy. The sample was blood. The V and J genes are TRBV27 and TRBJ2-3; D call uncertain. CDR3 sequence: CASSSDLTDTQYF. CDR3 nucleotides: TGTGCCAGCAGTTCCGACTTGACCGATACGCAGTATTTT.